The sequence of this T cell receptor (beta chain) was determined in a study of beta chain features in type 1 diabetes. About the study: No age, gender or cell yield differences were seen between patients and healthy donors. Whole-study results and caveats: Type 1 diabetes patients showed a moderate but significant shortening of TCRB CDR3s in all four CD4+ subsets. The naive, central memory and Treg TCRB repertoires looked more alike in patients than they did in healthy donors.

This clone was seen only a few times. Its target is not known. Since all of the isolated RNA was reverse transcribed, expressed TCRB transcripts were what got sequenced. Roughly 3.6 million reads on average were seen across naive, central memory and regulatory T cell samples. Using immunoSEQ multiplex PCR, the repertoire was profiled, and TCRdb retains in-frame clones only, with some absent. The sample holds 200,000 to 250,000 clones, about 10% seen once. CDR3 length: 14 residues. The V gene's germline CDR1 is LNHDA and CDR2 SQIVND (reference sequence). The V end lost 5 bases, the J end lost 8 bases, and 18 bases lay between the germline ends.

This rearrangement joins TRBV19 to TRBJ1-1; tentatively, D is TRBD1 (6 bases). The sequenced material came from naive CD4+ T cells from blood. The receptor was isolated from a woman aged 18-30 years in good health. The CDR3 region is CASSLSPGTSEAFF. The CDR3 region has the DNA TGTGCCAGTAGTCTCTCTCCTGGGACAAGCGAAGCTTTCTTT.